Only a few counts were recorded for the clone carrying this TCR beta chain. Per the authors' pipeline: Amplified reference gene primers provided the basis for estimating nucleated cell counts. This table comes from immunoSEQ multiplex PCR, and its TCRdb copy is limited to in-frame clones, with some not included. V and J calls and clone size are copied from that table; D and trimming were computed from the DNA. The data hold hundreds of thousands of clones, with 70% to 90% observed a single time. The sample originates from a study of blood T cell repertoires in COVID-19. The V gene's germline CDR1 is MNHNS and CDR2 SASEGT. V lost 1 base and J 0 bases, leaving 13 bases between the germline ends. The CDR3 runs to 17 residues. Individuals in the exposed group had encountered a COVID-19 case within 2 weeks preceding study entry.

The chain links TRBV6-1 to TRBJ2-4, with no clear D. This sequence was found in a woman aged 18-30 years who had been exposed to COVID-19. The source material was PBMCs or T cells enriched from blood (not recorded which). CDR3 coding DNA: TGTGCCAGCAGTGAAGATGGCAGGATTATAGCCAAAAACATTCAGTACTTC. It codes for CASSEDGRIIAKNIQYF.